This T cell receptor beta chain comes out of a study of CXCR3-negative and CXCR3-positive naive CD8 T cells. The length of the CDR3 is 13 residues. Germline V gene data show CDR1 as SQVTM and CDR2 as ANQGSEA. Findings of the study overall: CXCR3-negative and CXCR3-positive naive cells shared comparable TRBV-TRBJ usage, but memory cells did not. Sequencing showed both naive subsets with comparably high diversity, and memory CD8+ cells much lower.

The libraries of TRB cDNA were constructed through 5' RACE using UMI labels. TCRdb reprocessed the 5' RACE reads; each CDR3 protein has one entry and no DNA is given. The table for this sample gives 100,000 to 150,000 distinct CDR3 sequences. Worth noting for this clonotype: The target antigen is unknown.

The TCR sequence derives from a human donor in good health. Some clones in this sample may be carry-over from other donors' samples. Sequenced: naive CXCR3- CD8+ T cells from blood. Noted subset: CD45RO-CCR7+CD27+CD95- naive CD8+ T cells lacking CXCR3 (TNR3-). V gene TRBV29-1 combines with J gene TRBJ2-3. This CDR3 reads CSAVEGSTDTQYF.